The next 6 T cell receptor beta chains were all read from a single sample in a study of PD-L1 blockade in urothelial cancer. Time point given: peripheral blood 6 weeks after treatment start. TCRdb's copy holds only in-frame clones and misses some; the assay was immunoSEQ multiplex PCR. The sample records 40,000 to 45,000 clones, approximately 83% being singletons. The sample here was PBMCs, taken around atezolizumab (anti-PD-L1) treatment. Receptors originate from a man aged 55 to 70 with urothelial cancer.

The chain joins TRBV5-6 to TRBJ2-7, with a possible D match to TRBD2 (7 bases). Germline V lookup: CDR1 SGHDT, CDR2 YYEEEE. The ends were cut back, 4 bases at V and 3 bases at J, with 23 bases in the middle. The CDR3 has 17 residues. CDR3 DNA sequence: TGTGCCAGCAGCCCCGTAGGGGGGGCAAGCTCCGACTACGAGCAGTACTTC. Amino acid sequence: CASSPVGGASSDYEQYF.

The chain combines TRBV19 with TRBJ1-5, with 9 bases fitting TRBD1. The V gene's germline CDR1 is LNHDA and CDR2 SQIVND (reference sequence). The CDR3 loop spans 15 amino acids. Trimming at V came to 3 bases and at J to 5 bases, leaving 5 bases not matched to a gene. As DNA, the CDR3 is TGTGCCAGTAGTATGGACAGGGGACGGCATCAGCCCCAGCATTTT. Its translation: CASSMDRGRHQPQHF.

J is TRBJ1-6 and V is TRBV28, with D perhaps matching TRBD1 (5 bases). Trimming stripped 7 bases from V and 6 bases from J, with 7 bases between. This CDR3 spans 12 amino acids. Germline V lookup: CDR1 MDHEN, CDR2 SYDVKM. CDR3 nucleotides: TGTGCCAGCAATGACAGTAATTCACCCCTCCACTTT. Translation: CASNDSNSPLHF.

The chain is built from TRBV5-1 and TRBJ1-1; D uncertain. The germline V and J ends were trimmed by 0 bases and 6 bases, with 12 bases remaining between them. From germline, CDR1 is SGHRS and CDR2 YFSETQ. This CDR3 contains 14 residues. The CDR3 reads CASSLAGRDAEAFF. CDR3 in DNA: TGCGCCAGCAGCTTGGCCGGTCGGGATGCTGAAGCTTTCTTT.

This chain joins TRBV6-5 and TRBJ2-7, with 9 bases fitting TRBD2. The V gene's germline CDR1 is MNHEY and CDR2 SVGAGI. This CDR3 contains 14 residues. V was clipped by 4 bases and J by 7 bases; unmatched bases: 8. The CDR3 nucleotides read TGTGCCAGCAGTTCCTCAGCGGGGGGTCGGGAGCAGTACTTC. Translated: CASSSSAGGREQYF.

This chain links TRBV5-4 with TRBJ2-3; 15 bases are shared with TRBD2. Germline V gene data show CDR1 as SGHNT and CDR2 as YYREEE (reference sequence). The CDR3 runs 16 residues. Trimming took 3 bases from V and 5 from J; bases not matched to a gene: 4. The CDR3, as DNA: TGTGCCAGCAGCTCCGGACTAGCGGGGGGGGAAGATACGCAGTATTTT. Translated: CASSSGLAGGEDTQYF.